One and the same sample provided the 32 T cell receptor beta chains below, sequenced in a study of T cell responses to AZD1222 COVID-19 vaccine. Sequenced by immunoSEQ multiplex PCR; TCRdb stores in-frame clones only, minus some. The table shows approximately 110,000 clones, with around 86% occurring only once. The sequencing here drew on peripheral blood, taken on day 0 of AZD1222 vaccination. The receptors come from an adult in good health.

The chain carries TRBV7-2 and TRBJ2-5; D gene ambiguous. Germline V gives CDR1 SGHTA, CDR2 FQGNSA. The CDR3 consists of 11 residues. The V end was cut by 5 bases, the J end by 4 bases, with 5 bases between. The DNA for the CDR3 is TGTGCCAGCAGCCTTATAGAGACCCAGTACTTC. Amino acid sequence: CASSLIETQYF.

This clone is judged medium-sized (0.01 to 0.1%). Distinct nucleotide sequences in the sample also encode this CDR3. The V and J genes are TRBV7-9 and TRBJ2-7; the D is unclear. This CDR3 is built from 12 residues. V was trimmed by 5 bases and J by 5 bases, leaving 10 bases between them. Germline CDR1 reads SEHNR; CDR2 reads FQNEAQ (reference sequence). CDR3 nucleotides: TGTGCCAGCAGCCCAGGACGGGACGAGCAGTACTTC. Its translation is CASSPGRDEQYF.

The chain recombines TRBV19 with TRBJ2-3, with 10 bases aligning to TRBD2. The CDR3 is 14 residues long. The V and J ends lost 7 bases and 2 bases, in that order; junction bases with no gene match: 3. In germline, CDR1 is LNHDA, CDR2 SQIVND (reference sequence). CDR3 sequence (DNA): TGTGCCAGTACCAGCGGGGGGGCCACAGATACGCAGTATTTT. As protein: CASTSGGATDTQYF.

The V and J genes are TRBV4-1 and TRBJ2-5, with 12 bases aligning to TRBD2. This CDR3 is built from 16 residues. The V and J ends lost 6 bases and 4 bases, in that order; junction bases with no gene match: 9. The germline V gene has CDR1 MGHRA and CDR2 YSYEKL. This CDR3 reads CASRQSSGGAPETQYF. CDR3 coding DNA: TGCGCCAGCAGACAGTCTAGCGGGGGGGCCCCAGAGACCCAGTACTTC.

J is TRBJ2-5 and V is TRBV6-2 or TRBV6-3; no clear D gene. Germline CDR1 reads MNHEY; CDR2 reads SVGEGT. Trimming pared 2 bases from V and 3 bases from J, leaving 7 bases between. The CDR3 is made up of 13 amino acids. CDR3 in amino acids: CASSYVGEETQYF. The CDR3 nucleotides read TGTGCCAGCAGTTACGTTGGGGAAGAGACCCAGTACTTC.

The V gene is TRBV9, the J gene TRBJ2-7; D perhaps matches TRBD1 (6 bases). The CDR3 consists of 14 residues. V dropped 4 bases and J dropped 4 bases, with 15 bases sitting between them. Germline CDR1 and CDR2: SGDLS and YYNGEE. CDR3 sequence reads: CASSSASQGYEQYF. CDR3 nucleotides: TGTGCCAGCAGCTCGGCCAGTCAGGGGTACGAGCAGTACTTC.

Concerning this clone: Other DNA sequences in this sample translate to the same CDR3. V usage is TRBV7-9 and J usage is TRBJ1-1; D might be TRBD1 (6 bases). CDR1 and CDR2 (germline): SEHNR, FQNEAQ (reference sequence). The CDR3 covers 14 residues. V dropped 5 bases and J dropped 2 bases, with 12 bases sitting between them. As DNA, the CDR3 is TGTGCCAGCAGCCCTATACAGGGTAACACTGAAGCTTTCTTT. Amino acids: CASSPIQGNTEAFF.

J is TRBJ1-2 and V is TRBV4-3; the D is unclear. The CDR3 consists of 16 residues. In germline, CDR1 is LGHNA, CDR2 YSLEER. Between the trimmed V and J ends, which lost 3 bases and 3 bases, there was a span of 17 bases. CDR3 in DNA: TGCGCCAGCAGCCACTTACCGGGGTTTGGGGACTATGGCTACACCTTC. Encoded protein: CASSHLPGFGDYGYTF.

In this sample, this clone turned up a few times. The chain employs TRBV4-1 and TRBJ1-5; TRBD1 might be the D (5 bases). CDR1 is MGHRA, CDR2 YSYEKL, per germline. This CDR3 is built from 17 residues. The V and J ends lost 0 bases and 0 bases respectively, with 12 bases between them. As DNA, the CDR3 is TGCGCCAGCAGCCAAGATGGATGGGGCTATAGCAATCAGCCCCAGCATTTT. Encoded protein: CASSQDGWGYSNQPQHF.

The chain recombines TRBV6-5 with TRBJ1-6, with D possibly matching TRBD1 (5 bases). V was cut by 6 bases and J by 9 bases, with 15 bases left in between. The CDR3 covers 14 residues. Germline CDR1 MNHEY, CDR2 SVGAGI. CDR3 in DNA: TGTGCCAGCAGGCCGGGACTCCCTGTTTCACCCCTCCACTTT. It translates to CASRPGLPVSPLHF.

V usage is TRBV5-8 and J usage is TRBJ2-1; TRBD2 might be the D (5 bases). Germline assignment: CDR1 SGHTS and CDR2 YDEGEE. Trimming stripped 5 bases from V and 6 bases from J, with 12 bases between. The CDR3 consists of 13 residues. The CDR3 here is CASRITEGNEQFF. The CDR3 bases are TGTGCCAGCAGGATAACCGAGGGCAATGAGCAGTTCTTC.

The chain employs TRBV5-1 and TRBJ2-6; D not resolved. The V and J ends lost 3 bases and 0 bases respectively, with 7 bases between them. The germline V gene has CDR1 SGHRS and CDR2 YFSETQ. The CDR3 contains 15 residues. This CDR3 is CASSSGPSGANVLTF. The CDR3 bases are TGCGCCAGCAGCTCGGGCCCCTCTGGGGCCAACGTCCTGACTTTC. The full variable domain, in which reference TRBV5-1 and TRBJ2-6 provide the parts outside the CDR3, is KAGVTQTPRYLIKTRGQQVTLSCSPISGHRSVSWYQQTPGQGLQFLFEYFSETQRNKGNFPGRFSGRQFSNSRSEMNVSTLELGDSALYLCASSSGPSGANVLTFGAGSRLTVL.

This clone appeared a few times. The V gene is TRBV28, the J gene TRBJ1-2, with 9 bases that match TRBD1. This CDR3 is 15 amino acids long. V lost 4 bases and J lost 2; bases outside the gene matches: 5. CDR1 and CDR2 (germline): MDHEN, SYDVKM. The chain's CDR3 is CASSSQGAGNYGYTF. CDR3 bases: TGTGCCAGCAGTTCACAGGGGGCCGGGAACTATGGCTACACCTTC.

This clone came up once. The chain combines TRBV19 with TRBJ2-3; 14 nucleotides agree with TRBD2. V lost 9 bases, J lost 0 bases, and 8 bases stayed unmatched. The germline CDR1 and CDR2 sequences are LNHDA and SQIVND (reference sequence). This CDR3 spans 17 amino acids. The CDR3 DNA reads TGTGCCAGCACCGGCAGGACTAGCGGGGGGAGCACAGATACGCAGTATTTT. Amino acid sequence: CASTGRTSGGSTDTQYF.

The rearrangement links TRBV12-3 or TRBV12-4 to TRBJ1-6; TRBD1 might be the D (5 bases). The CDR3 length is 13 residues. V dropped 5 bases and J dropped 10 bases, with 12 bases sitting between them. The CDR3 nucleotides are TGTGCCAGCAGTCAAAGGACACCATCACCCCTCCACTTT. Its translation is CASSQRTPSPLHF.

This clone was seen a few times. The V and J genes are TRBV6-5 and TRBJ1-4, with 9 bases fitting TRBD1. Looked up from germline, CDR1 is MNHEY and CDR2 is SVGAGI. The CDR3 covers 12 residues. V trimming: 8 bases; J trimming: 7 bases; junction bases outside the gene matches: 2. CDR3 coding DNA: TGTGCCAGCGGACAGGGGAGTGAAAAACTGTTTTTT. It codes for CASGQGSEKLFF.

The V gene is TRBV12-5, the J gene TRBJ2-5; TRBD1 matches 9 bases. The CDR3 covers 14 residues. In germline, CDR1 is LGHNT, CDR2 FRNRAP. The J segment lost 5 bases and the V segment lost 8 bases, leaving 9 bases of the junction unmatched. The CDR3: CASSGTGYSETQYF. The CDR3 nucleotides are TGTGCTAGTTCGGGGACAGGGTATTCGGAGACCCAGTACTTC.

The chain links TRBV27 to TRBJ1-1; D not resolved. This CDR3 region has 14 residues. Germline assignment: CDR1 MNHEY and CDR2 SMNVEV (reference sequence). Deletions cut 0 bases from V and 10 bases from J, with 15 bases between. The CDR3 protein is CASSLSGNARPAFF. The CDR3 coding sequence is TGTGCCAGCAGTTTATCGGGCAACGCGAGGCCAGCTTTCTTT.

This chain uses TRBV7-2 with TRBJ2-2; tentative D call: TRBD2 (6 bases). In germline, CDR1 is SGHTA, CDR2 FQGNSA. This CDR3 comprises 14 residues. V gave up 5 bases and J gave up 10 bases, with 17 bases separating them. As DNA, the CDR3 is TGTGCCAGCAGCGTCGGACTACGGGGTTCGGAGCTGTTTTTT. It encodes CASSVGLRGSELFF.

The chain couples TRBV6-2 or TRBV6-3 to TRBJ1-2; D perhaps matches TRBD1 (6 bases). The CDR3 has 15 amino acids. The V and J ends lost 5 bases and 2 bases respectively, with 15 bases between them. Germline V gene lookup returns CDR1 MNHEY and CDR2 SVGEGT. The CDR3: CASSQQRTGNYGYTF. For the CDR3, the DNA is TGTGCCAGCAGTCAACAACGTACAGGGAACTATGGCTACACCTTC.

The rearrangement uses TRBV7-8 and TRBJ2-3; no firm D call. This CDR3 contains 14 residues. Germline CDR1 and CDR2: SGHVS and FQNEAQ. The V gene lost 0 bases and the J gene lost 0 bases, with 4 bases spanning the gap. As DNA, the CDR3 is TGTGCCAGCAGCTTAGCGCTGAGCACAGATACGCAGTATTTT. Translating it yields CASSLALSTDTQYF.

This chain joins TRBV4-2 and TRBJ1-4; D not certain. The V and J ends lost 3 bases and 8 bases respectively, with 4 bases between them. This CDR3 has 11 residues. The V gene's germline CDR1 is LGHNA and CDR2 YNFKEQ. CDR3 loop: CASSQEEKLFF. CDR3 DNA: TGTGCCAGCAGCCAGGAGGAAAAACTGTTTTTT.

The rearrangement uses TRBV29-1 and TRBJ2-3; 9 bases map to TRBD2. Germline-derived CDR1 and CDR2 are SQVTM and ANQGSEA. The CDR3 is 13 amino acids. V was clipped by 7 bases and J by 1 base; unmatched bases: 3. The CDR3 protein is CSALAGGTDTQYF. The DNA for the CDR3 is TGCAGCGCCTTAGCGGGGGGCACAGATACGCAGTATTTT.

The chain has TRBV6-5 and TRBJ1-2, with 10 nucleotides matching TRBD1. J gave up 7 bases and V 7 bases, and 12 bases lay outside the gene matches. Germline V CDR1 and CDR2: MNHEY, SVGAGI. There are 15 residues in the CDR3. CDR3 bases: TGTGCCAGCAACCAGTGGACAGGGGGGCTAGGTGGCTACACCTTC. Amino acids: CASNQWTGGLGGYTF.

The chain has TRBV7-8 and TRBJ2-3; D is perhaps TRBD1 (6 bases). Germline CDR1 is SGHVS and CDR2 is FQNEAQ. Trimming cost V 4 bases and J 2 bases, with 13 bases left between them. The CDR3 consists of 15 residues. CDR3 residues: CASSSRGGYTDTQYF. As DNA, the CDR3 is TGTGCCAGCAGCTCCCGAGGGGGTTACACAGATACGCAGTATTTT.

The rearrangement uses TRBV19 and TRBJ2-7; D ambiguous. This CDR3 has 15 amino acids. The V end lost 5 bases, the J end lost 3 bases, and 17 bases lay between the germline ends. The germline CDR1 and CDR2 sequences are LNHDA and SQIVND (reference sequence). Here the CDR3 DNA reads TGTGCCAGTAGTCTAACAGCTAAACCTATCTACGAGCAGTACTTC. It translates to CASSLTAKPIYEQYF.

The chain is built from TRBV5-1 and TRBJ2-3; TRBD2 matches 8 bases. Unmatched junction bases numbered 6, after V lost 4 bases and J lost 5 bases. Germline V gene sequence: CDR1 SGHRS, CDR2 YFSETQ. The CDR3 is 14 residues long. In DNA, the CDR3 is TGCGCCAGCAGCCTCGGGGGGGTCGAAGATACGCAGTATTTT. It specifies CASSLGGVEDTQYF.

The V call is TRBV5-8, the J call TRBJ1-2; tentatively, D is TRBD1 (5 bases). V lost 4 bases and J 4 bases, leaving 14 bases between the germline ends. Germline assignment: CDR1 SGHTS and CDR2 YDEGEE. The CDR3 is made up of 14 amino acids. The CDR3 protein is CASSHTDSPYGYTF. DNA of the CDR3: TGTGCCAGCAGCCACACCGACAGCCCCTATGGCTACACCTTC.

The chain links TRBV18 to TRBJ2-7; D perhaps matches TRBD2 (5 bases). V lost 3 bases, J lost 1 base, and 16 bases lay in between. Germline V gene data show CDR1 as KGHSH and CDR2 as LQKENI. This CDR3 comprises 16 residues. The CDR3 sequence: CASSPNVGSASYEQYF. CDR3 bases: TGTGCCAGCTCACCTAATGTTGGTAGCGCGTCCTACGAGCAGTACTTC.

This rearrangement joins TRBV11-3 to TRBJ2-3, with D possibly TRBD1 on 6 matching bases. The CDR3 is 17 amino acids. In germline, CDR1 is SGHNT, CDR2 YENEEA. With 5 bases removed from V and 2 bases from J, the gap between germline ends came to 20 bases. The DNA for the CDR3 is TGTGCCAGCAGCCCCGGCGACAGGACCCAAGCCACAGATACGCAGTATTTT. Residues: CASSPGDRTQATDTQYF.

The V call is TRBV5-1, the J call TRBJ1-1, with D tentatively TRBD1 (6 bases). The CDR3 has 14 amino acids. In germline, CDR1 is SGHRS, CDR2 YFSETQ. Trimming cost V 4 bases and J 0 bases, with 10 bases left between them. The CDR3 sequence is CASSTGQLNTEAFF. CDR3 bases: TGCGCCAGCAGCACCGGACAGTTGAACACTGAAGCTTTCTTT. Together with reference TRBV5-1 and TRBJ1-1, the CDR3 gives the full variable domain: KAGVTQTPRYLIKTRGQQVTLSCSPISGHRSVSWYQQTPGQGLQFLFEYFSETQRNKGNFPGRFSGRQFSNSRSEMNVSTLELGDSALYLCASSTGQLNTEAFFGQGTRLTVV.

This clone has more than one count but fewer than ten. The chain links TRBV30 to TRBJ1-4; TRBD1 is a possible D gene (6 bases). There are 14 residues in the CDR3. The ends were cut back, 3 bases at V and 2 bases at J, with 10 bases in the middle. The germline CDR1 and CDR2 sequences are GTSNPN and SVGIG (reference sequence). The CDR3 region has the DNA TGTGCCTGGAGAACAGGGCCTACTAATGAAAAACTGTTTTTT. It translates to CAWRTGPTNEKLFF.